This passage covers 10 T cell receptor beta chains from one sample sequenced in a study of vaccination effects on CD4 cells after COVID-19. CD4+ T cell isolation took place after approximately 11 days of culture. For these TCRs, the target antigens are not known. Method: immunoSEQ multiplex PCR; TCRdb's copy keeps in-frame clones and lacks some. The repertoire holds some 40,000 clones, with roughly 74% as singletons. The sample consisted of CD4+ T cells from PBMCs cultured without peptide, taken before COVID-19 vaccination. The receptors were sampled from a human donor who received a COVID-19 vaccine.

V and J are TRBV7-9 and TRBJ2-7; D is possibly TRBD1 or TRBD2 (6 bases each). CDR1 is SEHNR, CDR2 FQNEAQ, per germline (reference sequence). The CDR3 totals 15 residues. V was cut by 5 bases and J by 1 base, with 15 bases left in between. In DNA form, the CDR3 reads TGTGCCAGCAGCAACACTGGAGGGGGGTCCTACGAGCAGTACTTC. This gives the protein CASSNTGGGSYEQYF. Filled out from reference TRBV7-9 and TRBJ2-7, the complete variable domain reads DTGVSQNPRHKITKRGQNVTFRCDPISEHNRLYWYRQTLGQGPEFLTYFQNEAQLEKSRLLSDRFSAERPKGSFSTLEIQRTEQGDSAMYLCASSNTGGGSYEQYFGPGTRLTVT.

The chain joins TRBV19 to TRBJ2-5, with 8 positions matching TRBD2. CDR1 is LNHDA and CDR2 is SQIVND in the germline V gene (reference sequence). The junction had 8 bases not matched to a gene; V was cut back by 3 bases and J by 5 bases. The CDR3 runs to 15 residues. Written as DNA, the CDR3 is TGTGCCAGTAGTATCGTGGCGGGGGGATGGGAGACCCAGTACTTC. Residues: CASSIVAGGWETQYF.

A word on this clone: At one end, the junction sequence differs from germline, possibly due to a read error. This chain connects TRBV7-2 to TRBJ1-4; TRBD1 is a possible D gene (5 bases). This CDR3 comprises 16 residues. Per germline, CDR1 SGHTA and CDR2 FQGNSA. As DNA, the CDR3 is TGTGCCAGCAGCTTAGAACCGGGACCCCTTAATGAAAAGCTGTTTTTT. This translates into CASSLEPGPLNEKLFF. Supplemented by reference TRBV7-2 and TRBJ1-4, the full variable domain reads GAGVSQSPSNKVTEKGKDVELRCDPISGHTALYWYRQSLGQGLEFLIYFQGNSAPDKSGLPSDRFSAERTGGSVSTLTIQRTQQEDSAVYLCASSLEPGPLNEKLFFGSGTQLSVL.

The chain has TRBV6-6 and TRBJ1-1, with a possible D match to TRBD1 (6 bases). Germline V lookup: CDR1 MNHNY, CDR2 SVGAGI (reference sequence). This CDR3 comprises 14 residues. V lost 4 bases and J lost 5, with 14 bases in between. The CDR3: CASSFGGRGTEAFF. CDR3 sequence (DNA): TGTGCCAGCAGTTTTGGTGGCAGGGGAACTGAAGCTTTCTTT.

The chain combines TRBV23-1 with TRBJ1-2; D is ambiguous. TRBV23-1 qualifies as an ORF whose function is uncertain. The CDR3 consists of 14 residues. V was cut by 10 bases and J by 2 bases, with 17 bases left in between. CDR3 residues: CAINWLTANYGYTF. The CDR3 nucleotides are TGCGCCATAAACTGGTTAACAGCCAACTATGGCTACACCTTC.

This clone showed up just a few times. The V gene is TRBV9, the J gene TRBJ2-1, with D possibly being TRBD2 (5 bases). Trimming removed 0 bases at V and 6 bases at J, with 13 bases between. CDR3 length equals 15 residues. Germline loops: CDR1 SGDLS, CDR2 YYNGEE. The CDR3 region has the DNA TGTGCCAGCAGCGTAGTTGGCGGGTCAGGCAATGAGCAGTTCTTC. Its protein is CASSVVGGSGNEQFF.

This clone was recorded only once. The chain couples TRBV19 to TRBJ2-1; tentatively, D is TRBD2 (6 bases). V was cut by 3 bases and J by 1 base, with 16 bases left in between. The CDR3 totals 17 residues. The germline V gene encodes CDR1 LNHDA and CDR2 SQIVND (reference sequence). The CDR3 region has the DNA TGTGCCAGTAGTATTGGGGGGACTTCTAGTTCCTACAATGAGCAGTTCTTC. Its protein is CASSIGGTSSSYNEQFF.

The rearrangement uses TRBV20-1 and TRBJ1-1; D ambiguous. The CDR3 sequence is 10 residues long. The ends were cut back, 6 bases at V and 3 bases at J, with 5 bases in the middle. CDR1 and CDR2 (germline): DFQATT, SNEGSKA (reference sequence). DNA of the CDR3: TGCAGTGCAGGGCACACTGAAGCTTTCTTT. This gives the protein CSAGHTEAFF.

In its sample, this clone was seen a few times. The rearrangement uses TRBV28 and TRBJ2-1, with 9 bases lining up with TRBD1. The germline gives CDR1 MDHEN, CDR2 SYDVKM. Unmatched junction bases numbered 12, after V lost 6 bases and J lost 9 bases. The CDR3 loop spans 15 amino acids. The CDR3 nucleotides are TGTGCCAGCAGCCCGGGACAGGGAATCTATAGTGAGCAGTTCTTC. Translation: CASSPGQGIYSEQFF.

This clone appeared a few times. The CDR3 nucleotides are TGTGCCAGCAGCTTAAGCGGGCAGGCTTACACCTTC. It translates to CASSLSGQAYTF. This sequence joins TRBV7-2 and TRBJ1-2; D is undetermined. The CDR3 totals 12 residues. Trimming took off 2 bases at V and 11 bases at J, with 12 bases between the two ends. The germline CDR1 and CDR2 sequences are SGHTA and FQGNSA.